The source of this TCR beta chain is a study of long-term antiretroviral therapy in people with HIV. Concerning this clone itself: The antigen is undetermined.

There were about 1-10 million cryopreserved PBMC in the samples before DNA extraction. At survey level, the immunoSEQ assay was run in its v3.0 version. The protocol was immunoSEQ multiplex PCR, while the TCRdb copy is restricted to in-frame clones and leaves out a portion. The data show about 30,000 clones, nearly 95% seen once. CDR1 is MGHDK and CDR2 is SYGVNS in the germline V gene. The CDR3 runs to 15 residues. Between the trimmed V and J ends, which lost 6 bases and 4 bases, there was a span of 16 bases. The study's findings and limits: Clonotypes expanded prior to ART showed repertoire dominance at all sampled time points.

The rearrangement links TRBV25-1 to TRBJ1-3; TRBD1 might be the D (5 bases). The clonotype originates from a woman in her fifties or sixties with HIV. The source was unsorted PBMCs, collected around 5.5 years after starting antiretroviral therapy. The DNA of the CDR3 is TGTGCCAGCAGCACTCCTCTGGGGGGGGGAAACACCATATATTTT. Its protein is CASSTPLGGGNTIYF.